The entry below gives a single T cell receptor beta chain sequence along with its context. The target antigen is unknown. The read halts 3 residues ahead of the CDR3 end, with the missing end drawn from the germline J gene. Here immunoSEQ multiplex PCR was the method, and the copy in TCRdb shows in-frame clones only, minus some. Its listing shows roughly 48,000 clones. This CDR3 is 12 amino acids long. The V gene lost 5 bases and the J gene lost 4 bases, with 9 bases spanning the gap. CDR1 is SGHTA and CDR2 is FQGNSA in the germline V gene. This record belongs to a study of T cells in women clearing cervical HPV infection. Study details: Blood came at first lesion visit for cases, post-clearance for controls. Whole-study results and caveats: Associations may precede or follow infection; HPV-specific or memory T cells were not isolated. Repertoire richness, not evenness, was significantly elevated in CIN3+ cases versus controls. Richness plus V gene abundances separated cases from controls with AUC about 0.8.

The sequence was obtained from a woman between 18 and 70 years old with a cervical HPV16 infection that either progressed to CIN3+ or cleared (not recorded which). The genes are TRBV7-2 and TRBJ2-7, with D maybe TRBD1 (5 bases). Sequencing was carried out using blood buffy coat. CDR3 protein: CASSRTRYEQYF. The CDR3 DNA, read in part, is TGTGCCAGCAGCCGGACAAGGTACGAG.